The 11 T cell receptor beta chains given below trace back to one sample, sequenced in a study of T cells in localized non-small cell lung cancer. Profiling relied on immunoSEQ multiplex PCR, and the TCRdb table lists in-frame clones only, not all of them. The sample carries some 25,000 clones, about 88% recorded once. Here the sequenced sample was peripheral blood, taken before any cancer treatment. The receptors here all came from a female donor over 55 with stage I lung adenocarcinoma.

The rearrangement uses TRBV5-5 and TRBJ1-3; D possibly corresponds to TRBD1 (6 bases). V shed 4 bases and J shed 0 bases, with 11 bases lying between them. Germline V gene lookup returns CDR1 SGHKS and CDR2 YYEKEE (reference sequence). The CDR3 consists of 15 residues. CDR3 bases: TGTGCCAGCAGCCAACAGGGCACCTCTGGAAACACCATATATTTT. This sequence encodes CASSQQGTSGNTIYF. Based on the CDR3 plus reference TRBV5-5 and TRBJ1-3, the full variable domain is DAGVTQSPTHLIKTRGQQVTLRCSPISGHKSVSWYQQVLGQGPQFIFQYYEKEERGRGNFPDRFSARQFPNYSSELNVNALLLGDSALYLCASSQQGTSGNTIYFGEGSWLTVV.

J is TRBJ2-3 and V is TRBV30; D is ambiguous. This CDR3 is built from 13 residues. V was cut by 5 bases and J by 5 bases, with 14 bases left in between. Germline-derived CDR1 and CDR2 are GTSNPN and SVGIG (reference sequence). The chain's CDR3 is CAWVWSSGDTQYF. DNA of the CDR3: TGTGCCTGGGTTTGGTCTTCGGGAGATACGCAGTATTTT.

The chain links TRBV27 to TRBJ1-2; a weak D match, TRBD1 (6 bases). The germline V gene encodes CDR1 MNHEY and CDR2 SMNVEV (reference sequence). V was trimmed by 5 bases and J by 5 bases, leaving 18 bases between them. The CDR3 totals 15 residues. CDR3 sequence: CASSLSGGGQYGYTF. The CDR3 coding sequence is TGTGCCAGCAGTCTCAGCGGCGGGGGGCAATATGGCTACACCTTC.

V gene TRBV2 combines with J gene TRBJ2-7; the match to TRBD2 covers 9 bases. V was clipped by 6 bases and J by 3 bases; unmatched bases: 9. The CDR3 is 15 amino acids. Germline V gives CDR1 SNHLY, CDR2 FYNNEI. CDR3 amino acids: CASRILAGENYEQYF. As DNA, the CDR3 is TGTGCCAGCAGGATTTTAGCGGGAGAAAACTACGAGCAGTACTTC.

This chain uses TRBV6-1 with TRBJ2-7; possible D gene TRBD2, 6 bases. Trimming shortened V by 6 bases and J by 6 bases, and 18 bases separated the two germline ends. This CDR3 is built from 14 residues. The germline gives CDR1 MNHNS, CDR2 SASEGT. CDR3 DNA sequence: TGTGCCAGCAGGAACCGGGACGGGGGATCCGAGCAGTACTTC. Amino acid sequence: CASRNRDGGSEQYF.

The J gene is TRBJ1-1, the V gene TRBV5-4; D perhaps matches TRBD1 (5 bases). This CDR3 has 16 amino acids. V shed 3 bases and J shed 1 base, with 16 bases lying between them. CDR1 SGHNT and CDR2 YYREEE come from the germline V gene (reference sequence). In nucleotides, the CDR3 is TGTGCCAGCAGCTCTGGGACGTATACACAGAACACTGAAGCTTTCTTT. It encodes CASSSGTYTQNTEAFF.

CDR3 sequence: CASRSKGGGNTEAFF. CDR3 in DNA: TGCGCCAGCAGATCCAAGGGGGGTGGTAACACTGAAGCTTTCTTT. The V and J genes are TRBV5-1 and TRBJ1-1, with TRBD1 as a possible D gene (6 bases). The CDR3 has 15 amino acids. From germline, CDR1 is SGHRS and CDR2 YFSETQ. The germline V and J ends were trimmed by 5 bases and 2 bases, with 16 bases remaining between them.

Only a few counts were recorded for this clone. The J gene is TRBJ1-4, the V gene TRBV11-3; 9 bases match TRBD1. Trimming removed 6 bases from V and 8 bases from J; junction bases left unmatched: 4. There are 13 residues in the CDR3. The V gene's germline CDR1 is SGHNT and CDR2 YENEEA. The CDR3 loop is CASSSTGGEKLFF. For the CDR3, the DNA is TGTGCCAGCAGTTCTACAGGGGGCGAAAAACTGTTTTTT.

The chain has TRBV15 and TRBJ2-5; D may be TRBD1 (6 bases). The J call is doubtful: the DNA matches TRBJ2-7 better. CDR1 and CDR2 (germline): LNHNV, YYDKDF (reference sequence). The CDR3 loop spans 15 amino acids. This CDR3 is CATSSDPGRGYEQYF. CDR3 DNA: TGTGCCACCAGCAGTGATCCGGGCAGGGGCTACGAGCAGTACTTC.

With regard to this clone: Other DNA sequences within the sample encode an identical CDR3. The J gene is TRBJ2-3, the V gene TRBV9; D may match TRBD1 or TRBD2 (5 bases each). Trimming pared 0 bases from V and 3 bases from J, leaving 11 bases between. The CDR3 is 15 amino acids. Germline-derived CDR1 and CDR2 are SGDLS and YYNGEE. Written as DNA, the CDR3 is TGTGCCAGCAGCGTAGTCGGGGACGGGACAGATACGCAGTATTTT. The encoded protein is CASSVVGDGTDTQYF.

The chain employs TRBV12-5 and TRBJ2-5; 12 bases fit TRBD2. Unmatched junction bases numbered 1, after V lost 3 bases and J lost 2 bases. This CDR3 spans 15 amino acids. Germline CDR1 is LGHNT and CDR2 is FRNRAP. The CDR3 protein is CASGFGLAGQETQYF. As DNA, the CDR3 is TGTGCTAGTGGTTTTGGACTAGCGGGACAAGAGACCCAGTACTTC.